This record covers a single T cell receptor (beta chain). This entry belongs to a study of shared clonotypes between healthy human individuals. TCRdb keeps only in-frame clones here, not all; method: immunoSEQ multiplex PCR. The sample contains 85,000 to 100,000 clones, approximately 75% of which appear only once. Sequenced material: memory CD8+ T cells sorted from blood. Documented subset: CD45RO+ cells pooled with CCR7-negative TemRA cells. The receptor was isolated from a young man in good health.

DNA for the CDR3: TGTGCCAGCAGCTTAGAGGTCAGAGTCGAAGGCTACACCTTC. This encodes CASSLEVRVEGYTF. The rearrangement joins TRBV7-8 to TRBJ1-2; D uncertain. From germline, CDR1 is SGHVS and CDR2 FQNEAQ. V gave up 1 base and J gave up 8 bases, with 14 bases separating them. The CDR3 consists of 14 residues.